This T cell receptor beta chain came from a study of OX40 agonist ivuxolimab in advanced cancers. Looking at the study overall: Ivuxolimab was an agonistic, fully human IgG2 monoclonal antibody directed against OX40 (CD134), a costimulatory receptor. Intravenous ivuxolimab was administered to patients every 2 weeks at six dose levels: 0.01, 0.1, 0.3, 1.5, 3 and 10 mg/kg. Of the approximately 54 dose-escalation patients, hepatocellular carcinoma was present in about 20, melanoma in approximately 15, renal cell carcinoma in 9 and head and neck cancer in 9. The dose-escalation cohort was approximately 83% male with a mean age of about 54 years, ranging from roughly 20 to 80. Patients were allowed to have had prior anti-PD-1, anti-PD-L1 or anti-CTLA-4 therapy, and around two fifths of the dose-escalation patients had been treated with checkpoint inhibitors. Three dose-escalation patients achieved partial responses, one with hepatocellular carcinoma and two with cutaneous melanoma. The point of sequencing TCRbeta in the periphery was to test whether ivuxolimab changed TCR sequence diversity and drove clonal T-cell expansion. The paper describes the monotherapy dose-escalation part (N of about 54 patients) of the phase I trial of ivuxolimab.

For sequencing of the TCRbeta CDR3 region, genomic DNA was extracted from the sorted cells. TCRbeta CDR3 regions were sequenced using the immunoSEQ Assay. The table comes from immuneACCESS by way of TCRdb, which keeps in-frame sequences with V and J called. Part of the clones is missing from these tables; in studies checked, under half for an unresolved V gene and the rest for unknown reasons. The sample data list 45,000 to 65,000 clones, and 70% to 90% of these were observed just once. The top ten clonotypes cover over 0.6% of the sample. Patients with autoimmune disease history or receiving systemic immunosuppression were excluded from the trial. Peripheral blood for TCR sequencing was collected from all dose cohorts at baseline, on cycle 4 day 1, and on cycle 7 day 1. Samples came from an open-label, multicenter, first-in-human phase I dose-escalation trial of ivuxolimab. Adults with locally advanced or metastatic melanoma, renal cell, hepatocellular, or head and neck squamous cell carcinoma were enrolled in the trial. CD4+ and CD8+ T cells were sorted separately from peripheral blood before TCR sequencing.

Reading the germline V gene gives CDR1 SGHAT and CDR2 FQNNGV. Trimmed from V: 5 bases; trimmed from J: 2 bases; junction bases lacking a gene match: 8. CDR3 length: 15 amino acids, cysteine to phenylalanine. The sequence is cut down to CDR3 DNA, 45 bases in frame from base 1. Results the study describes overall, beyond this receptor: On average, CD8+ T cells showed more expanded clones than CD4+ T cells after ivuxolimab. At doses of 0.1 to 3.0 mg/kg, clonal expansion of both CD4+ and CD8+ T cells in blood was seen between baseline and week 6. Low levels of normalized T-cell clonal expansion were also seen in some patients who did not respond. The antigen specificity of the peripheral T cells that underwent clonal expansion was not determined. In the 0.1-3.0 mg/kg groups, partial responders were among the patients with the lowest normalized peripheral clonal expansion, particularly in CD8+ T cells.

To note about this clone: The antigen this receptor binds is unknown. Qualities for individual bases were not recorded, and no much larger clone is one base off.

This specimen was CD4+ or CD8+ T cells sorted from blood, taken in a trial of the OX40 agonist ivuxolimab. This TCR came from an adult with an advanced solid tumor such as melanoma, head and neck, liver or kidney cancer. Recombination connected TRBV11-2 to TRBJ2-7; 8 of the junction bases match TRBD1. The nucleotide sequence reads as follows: TGTGCCAGCAGCCCGCGGACAGGGATGGCCTACGAGCAGTACTTC. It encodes CASSPRTGMAYEQYF.